This T cell receptor (beta chain) derives from a study of cytomegalovirus exposure and HLA in healthy donors. Study background: The roughly 120 million unique TCR beta sequences, from 150 million to 200 million T cells, were found by an earlier analysis. Study outcomes and limitations: When the data were analyzed later, several of the most significant clusters appeared to be linked to common viral pathogens. CMV serostatus was the only immune exposure information that was available.

These donors counted as nominally healthy when sampled, but unrecorded immune exposures were likely. This clone has a handful of counts. Its matching antigen is unknown. It was with 60 Vbeta and 13 Jbeta primers that the PCR ran. Produced via immunoSEQ multiplex PCR; TCRdb's table is partial and in-frame only. The sample has some 150,000 clones, roughly 80% seen once. The material sequenced was PBMCs. The TCR originated in a woman between 45 and 65 years old in good health and CMV-seronegative.

For the CDR3, the DNA is TGCGCCAGCAGCCAAGCCCGATCAGGGTCTCCTGCAACTAATGAAAAACTGTTTTTT. This translates into CASSQARSGSPATNEKLFF. The rearrangement joins TRBV4-3 to TRBJ1-4; a possible D gene is TRBD1 (5 bases). The CDR3 is 19 amino acids. Per germline, CDR1 LGHNA and CDR2 YSLEER. Trimming stripped 1 base from V and 0 bases from J, with 18 bases between.